This T cell receptor (beta chain) stems from a study of cytomegalovirus exposure and HLA in healthy donors. Study-level results: A prior analysis recorded that most TCR beta V segments were productive about 90% or about 30% of the time. CMV antigen specificity of a few CMV-associated chains was confirmed in vitro.

Germline lookup yields CDR1 SGHVS and CDR2 FQNEAQ. The V segment lost 5 bases and the J segment 9 bases; nucleotides outside the gene matches: 10. This CDR3 has 15 amino acids. Researchers ran the PCR with 60 Vbeta and 13 Jbeta primers. Assay used: immunoSEQ multiplex PCR; TCRdb lists only in-frame clones, some missing. The sample yields about 130,000 clones, around 9% seen once. This clone was seen only a few times. Antigen: not known. The V gene is TRBV7-8, the J gene TRBJ1-6; TRBD1 matches 7 bases. This clonotype was obtained from a middle-aged man in good health and CMV-seronegative. Sequenced input: PBMCs. This CDR3 is CASSTYRGFGSPLHF. The CDR3 DNA is TGTGCCAGCAGCACCTACAGGGGTTTTGGTTCACCCCTCCACTTT.